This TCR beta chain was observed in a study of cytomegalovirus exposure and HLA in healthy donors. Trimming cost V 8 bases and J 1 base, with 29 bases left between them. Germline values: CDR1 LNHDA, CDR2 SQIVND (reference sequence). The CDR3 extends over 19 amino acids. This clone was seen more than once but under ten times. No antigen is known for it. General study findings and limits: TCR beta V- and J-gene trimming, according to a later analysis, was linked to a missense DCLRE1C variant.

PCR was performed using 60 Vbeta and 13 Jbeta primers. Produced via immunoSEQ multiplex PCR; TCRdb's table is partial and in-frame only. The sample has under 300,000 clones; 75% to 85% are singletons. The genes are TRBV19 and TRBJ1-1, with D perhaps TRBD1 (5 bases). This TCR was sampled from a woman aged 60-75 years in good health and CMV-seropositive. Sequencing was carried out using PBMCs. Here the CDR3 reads CASPPVGRTPTYQNTEAFF. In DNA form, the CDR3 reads TGTGCCAGTCCCCCCGTTGGTAGGACACCCACTTACCAGAACACTGAAGCTTTCTTT.